This T cell receptor (beta chain) was recovered during a study of neurological immune-mediated disorders. The method for making cDNA was 5'RACE, and it used 10-nucleotide random UMIs. In every sequencing run, more than 160 million TCR-beta sequences were generated from 15-18 subjects. TCRdb re-derived calls from the 5' RACE reads in MiXCR, one entry per CDR3 protein. The sample yields 40,000 or so distinct CDR3 sequences, 13% to 15% seen once. The CDR3 spans 15 residues. CDR1 and CDR2 (germline): SGHVS, FQNEAQ. Notes on this clonotype: One end of the junction does not line up with germline, which may come from a read error.

This chain connects TRBV7-8 to TRBJ2-5, with D unresolved. The sequence was collected from a woman aged 45 to 65 with HTLV-1-associated myelopathy (HAM/TSP). Sequenced: PBMCs. The CDR3 nucleotides read TGTGCCAGCAGCCCGCTGGGGTCAATACAAGGGACCCAGTACTTC. Amino acid sequence: CASSPLGSIQGTQYF. The full variable domain, with the rest looked up from reference TRBV7-8 and TRBJ2-5, is GAGVSQSPRYKVAKRGQDVALRCDPISGHVSLFWYQQALGQGPEFLTYFQNEAQLDKSGLPSDRFFAERPEGSVSTLKIQRTQQEDSAVYLCASSPLGSIQGTQYFGPGTRLLVL.